Detailed here is one T cell receptor beta chain. Its antigen is still unknown. Clones were read by immunoSEQ multiplex PCR, and TCRdb kept only the in-frame ones, dropping some. The table shows some 48,000 clones, with over 75% occurring only once. This specimen comes from a study of memory B cells and T cells in multiple sclerosis. Overall study findings and caveats: Compartments had unequal clone-set sizes, affecting shared clonotype counts.

After stimulus-free culture, autoproliferating CFSE-dim and non-proliferating CFSE-high T cells were sequenced separately. Pooled replicate wells came from 5x10^7 CFSE-labeled PBMCs cultured around seven days without stimulus. CFSE at around 0.5 uM labeled the PBMCs, which were then cultured unstimulated. Germline V lookup: CDR1 SQVTM, CDR2 ANQGSEA. V lost 4 bases to trimming and J lost 2 bases, with 15 bases between them. This CDR3 is built from 14 residues. The source is a human donor with multiple sclerosis. Sample: PBMCs from blood kept in culture. J is TRBJ2-7 and V is TRBV29-1; D gene unclear. CDR3 residues: CSVADLGRTYEQYF. Here the CDR3 DNA reads TGCAGCGTTGCCGACCTCGGACGGACCTACGAGCAGTACTTC.